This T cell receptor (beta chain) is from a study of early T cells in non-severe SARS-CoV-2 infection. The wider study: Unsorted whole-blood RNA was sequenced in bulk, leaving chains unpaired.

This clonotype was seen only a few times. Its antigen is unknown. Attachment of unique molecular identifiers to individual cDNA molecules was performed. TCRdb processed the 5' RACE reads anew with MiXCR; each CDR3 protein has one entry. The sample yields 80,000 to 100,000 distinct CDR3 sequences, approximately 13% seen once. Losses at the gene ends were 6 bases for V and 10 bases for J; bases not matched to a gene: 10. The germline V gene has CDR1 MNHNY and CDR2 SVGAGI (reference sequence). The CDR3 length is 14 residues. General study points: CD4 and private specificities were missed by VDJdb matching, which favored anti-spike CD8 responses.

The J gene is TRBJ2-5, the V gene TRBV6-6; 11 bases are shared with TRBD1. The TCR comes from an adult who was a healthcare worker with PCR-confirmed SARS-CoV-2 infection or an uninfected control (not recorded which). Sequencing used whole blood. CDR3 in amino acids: CASRFRTGGEDQYF. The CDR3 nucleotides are TGTGCCAGCAGGTTTCGGACAGGGGGCGAAGACCAGTACTTC.